Listed below are T cell receptor beta chains from one sample, sequenced in a study of beta chain features in type 1 diabetes. This table comes from immunoSEQ multiplex PCR, and its TCRdb copy is limited to in-frame clones, with some not included. The table has more than 100,000 clones, roughly 28% seen once; the top ten hold less than 0.65%. The sequencing input was central memory CD4+ T cells from blood. All receptors come from a woman aged 18-29 years with type 1 diabetes. CDR3s include the opening cysteine and the closing phenylalanine or tryptophan. Fields, in order: J gene, clone size, D gene, V gene, CDR3 DNA, CDR3 protein. The D gene is left open where the match is weak. A row's size may be missing; if present it is once, few, many or a size class.

J gene: TRBJ2-5; clone size: -; D gene: -; V gene: TRBV28; CDR3 DNA: TGTGCCAGCACGGCGGGACAAGAGACCCAGTACTTC; CDR3 protein: CASTAGQETQYF
J gene: TRBJ2-1; clone size: -; D gene: TRBD2; V gene: TRBV7-2; CDR3 DNA: TGTGCCAGCAGCTTCCGGACTGGACTAGCGGGAGCAAACAATGAGCAGTTCTTC; CDR3 protein: CASSFRTGLAGANNEQFF
J gene: TRBJ2-3; clone size: -; D gene: TRBD2; V gene: TRBV11-2; CDR3 DNA: TGTGCCAGCAGCTTAAAAAGTACCGGGACTAGCGGGCTTCGGGCTACGCAGTATTTT; CDR3 protein: CASSLKSTGTSGLRATQYF
J gene: TRBJ2-1; clone size: few; D gene: TRBD1; V gene: TRBV5-1; CDR3 DNA: TGCGCCAGCAGCTTGGCTACAGGGGTCACCAATGAGCAGTTCTTC; CDR3 protein: CASSLATGVTNEQFF
J gene: TRBJ2-1; clone size: -; D gene: TRBD2; V gene: TRBV4-1; CDR3 DNA: TGCGCCAGCAGCCAAGAGGCAGGACTAGCGGGAGTAAATGAGCAGTTCTTC; CDR3 protein: CASSQEAGLAGVNEQFF
J gene: TRBJ2-3; clone size: many; D gene: TRBD1; V gene: TRBV4-1; CDR3 DNA: TGCGCCAGCAGCCAACCTGACAGGGCAAGCACAGATACGCAGTATTTT; CDR3 protein: CASSQPDRASTDTQYF
J gene: TRBJ2-6; clone size: few; D gene: -; V gene: TRBV7-6; CDR3 DNA: TGTGCCAGCAGCCCCATTCCTGGGGCCAACGTCCTGACTTTC; CDR3 protein: CASSPIPGANVLTF
J gene: TRBJ2-3; clone size: -; D gene: -; V gene: TRBV14; CDR3 DNA: TGTGCCAGCAGCCCACAAACCCATACGCAGTATTTT; CDR3 protein: CASSPQTHTQYF
J gene: TRBJ1-1; clone size: few; D gene: TRBD1; V gene: TRBV2; CDR3 DNA: TGTGCCAGCAGACAAGGGACAGGGGGCCGGAACACTGAAGCTTTCTTT; CDR3 protein: CASRQGTGGRNTEAFF
J gene: TRBJ2-7; clone size: -; D gene: -; V gene: TRBV27; CDR3 DNA: TGTGCCAGCAGTACCATCCGGGGAAGCCACGAGCAGTACTTC; CDR3 protein: CASSTIRGSHEQYF
J gene: TRBJ1-5; clone size: -; D gene: TRBD1; V gene: TRBV28; CDR3 DNA: TGTGCCAGCAGTTTAAGAGGACAGGGAAATCAGCCCCAGCATTTT; CDR3 protein: CASSLRGQGNQPQHF
J gene: TRBJ2-5; clone size: -; D gene: -; V gene: TRBV5-1; CDR3 DNA: TGCGCCAGCAGCCCCTTGGCAGGGGCGAGGGAGACCCAGTACTTC; CDR3 protein: CASSPLAGARETQYF
J gene: TRBJ2-3; clone size: few; D gene: TRBD1; V gene: TRBV5-1; CDR3 DNA: TGCGCCAGCAGCTTAACCGGGACAGGGACAGATACGCAGTATTTT; CDR3 protein: CASSLTGTGTDTQYF
J gene: TRBJ2-5; clone size: many; D gene: -; V gene: TRBV4-2; CDR3 DNA: TGTGCCAGCAGCCAAGATGCGGAAAAGACCCAGTACTTC; CDR3 protein: CASSQDAEKTQYF
J gene: TRBJ1-2; clone size: few; D gene: -; V gene: TRBV5-4; CDR3 DNA: TGTGCCAGCAGCTTGGGACAAAATGGCTACACCTTC; CDR3 protein: CASSLGQNGYTF
J gene: TRBJ1-1; clone size: -; D gene: TRBD1; V gene: TRBV28; CDR3 DNA: TGTGCCAGCAGTTCCCCGGCGGGAGGGGGCCCCACTGAAGCTTTCTTT; CDR3 protein: CASSSPAGGGPTEAFF
J gene: TRBJ1-2; clone size: -; D gene: TRBD1; V gene: TRBV30; CDR3 DNA: TGTGCCTGGATGCGGGGGACAGGGGAGCGATGGTATGGCTACACCTTC; CDR3 protein: CAWMRGTGERWYGYTF
J gene: TRBJ2-3; clone size: -; D gene: -; V gene: TRBV28; CDR3 DNA: TGTGCCAGCAGTGCGGGGAGTACGGGGAACACAGATACGCAGTATTTT; CDR3 protein: CASSAGSTGNTDTQYF
J gene: TRBJ2-1; clone size: many; D gene: TRBD2; V gene: TRBV4-2; CDR3 DNA: TGTGCCAGCAGCCAAGAATTGGCTAGCGGACCCTACAATGAGCAGTTCTTC; CDR3 protein: CASSQELASGPYNEQFF
J gene: TRBJ2-1; clone size: few; D gene: TRBD2; V gene: TRBV7-8; CDR3 DNA: TGTGCCAGCAGCTTAGATGGCGGGAGGGCCGCTGAGCAGTTCTTC; CDR3 protein: CASSLDGGRAAEQFF
J gene: TRBJ1-1; clone size: -; D gene: -; V gene: TRBV7-7; CDR3 DNA: TGTGCCAGCAGCCCCCTCGACAGACAGAACACTGAAGCTTTCTTT; CDR3 protein: CASSPLDRQNTEAFF
J gene: TRBJ1-4; clone size: few; D gene: -; V gene: TRBV30; CDR3 DNA: TGTGCCTGGAGAAGGCTTGGCGGGGGTCACGTTGGGGATGAAAAACTGTTTTTT; CDR3 protein: CAWRRLGGGHVGDEKLFF
J gene: TRBJ1-5; clone size: -; D gene: TRBD1; V gene: TRBV6-6; CDR3 DNA: TGTGCCATCGGGACAGGGGAAGATCAGCCCCAGCATTTT; CDR3 protein: CAIGTGEDQPQHF
J gene: TRBJ2-5; clone size: -; D gene: TRBD1; V gene: TRBV18; CDR3 DNA: TGTGCCAGCTCACCACGTGCGACAGGGGGGGAGACCCAGTACTTC; CDR3 protein: CASSPRATGGETQYF
J gene: TRBJ2-3; clone size: -; D gene: -; V gene: TRBV19; CDR3 DNA: TGTGCCAGTAAAGGGTTGGGGGCCGGGGAAGATACGCAGTATTTT; CDR3 protein: CASKGLGAGEDTQYF
J gene: TRBJ2-3; clone size: few; D gene: TRBD2; V gene: TRBV11-1; CDR3 DNA: TGTGCCAGCAGTCGGACTAGCGGGAGAGATACGCAGTATTTT; CDR3 protein: CASSRTSGRDTQYF
J gene: TRBJ2-3; clone size: few; D gene: TRBD2; V gene: TRBV7-9; CDR3 DNA: TGTGCCAGCAGTCGGACTAGCGGCACAGATACGCAGTATTTT; CDR3 protein: CASSRTSGTDTQYF
J gene: TRBJ2-5; clone size: -; D gene: -; V gene: TRBV7-3; CDR3 DNA: TGTGCCAGCAGCTTAAATGGGGCAGTGGAAGAGACCCAGTACTTC; CDR3 protein: CASSLNGAVEETQYF
J gene: TRBJ2-5; clone size: -; D gene: -; V gene: TRBV5-4; CDR3 DNA: TGTGCCAGCAGCTTGGAATGGTCGGGGTGGGAGACCCAGTACTTC; CDR3 protein: CASSLEWSGWETQYF
J gene: TRBJ1-5; clone size: few; D gene: TRBD1; V gene: TRBV19; CDR3 DNA: TGTGCCAGTAGCCCTCGACAGGGTACCAATCAGCCCCAGCATTTT; CDR3 protein: CASSPRQGTNQPQHF
J gene: TRBJ2-5; clone size: few; D gene: TRBD2; V gene: TRBV28; CDR3 DNA: TGTGCCAGCAGTTTGGCGGCTAGCGGGAAACAAGAGACCCAGTACTTC; CDR3 protein: CASSLAASGKQETQYF
J gene: TRBJ2-3; clone size: -; D gene: -; V gene: TRBV5-6; CDR3 DNA: TGTGCCAGCAGCTTGGCGGCGGGGACCACAGATACGCAGTATTTT; CDR3 protein: CASSLAAGTTDTQYF
J gene: TRBJ2-1; clone size: few; D gene: -; V gene: TRBV4-3; CDR3 DNA: TGCGCCAGCAGCCAAGAGCCGGGACACCCAACGAGGAATGAGCAGTTCTTC; CDR3 protein: CASSQEPGHPTRNEQFF
J gene: TRBJ1-1; clone size: few; D gene: -; V gene: TRBV12-2; CDR3 DNA: TGTGCAAGTCGCACAACGACAGGGTCTTTTCACATGAACACTGAAGCTTTCTTT; CDR3 protein: CASRTTTGSFHMNTEAFF
J gene: TRBJ2-3; clone size: -; D gene: TRBD1; V gene: TRBV7-3; CDR3 DNA: TGTGCCAGCAGCTTAAACAGGGGGGGCACAGATACGCAGTATTTT; CDR3 protein: CASSLNRGGTDTQYF
J gene: TRBJ2-7; clone size: -; D gene: -; V gene: TRBV7-8; CDR3 DNA: TGTGCCAGCAGCTCTTTCAGCTACGAGCAGTACTTC; CDR3 protein: CASSSFSYEQYF
J gene: TRBJ1-2; clone size: few; D gene: -; V gene: TRBV5-4; CDR3 DNA: TGTGCCAGCAGCTTGGTTGTCAGAGGAGGCTACACCTTC; CDR3 protein: CASSLVVRGGYTF
J gene: TRBJ2-1; clone size: -; D gene: TRBD2; V gene: TRBV25-1; CDR3 DNA: TGTGCCACTACGGAACTAGCGGGAGGGTTAAATGAGCAGTTCTTC; CDR3 protein: CATTELAGGLNEQFF
J gene: TRBJ1-5; clone size: few; D gene: TRBD1; V gene: TRBV19; CDR3 DNA: TGTGCCACCCGGGACAGAAGCAATCAGCCCCAGCATTTT; CDR3 protein: CATRDRSNQPQHF
J gene: TRBJ2-2; clone size: -; D gene: -; V gene: TRBV19; CDR3 DNA: TGTGCCAGTAGTATAGATCGAGGGTCCAGCGGGGAGCTGTTTTTT; CDR3 protein: CASSIDRGSSGELFF
J gene: TRBJ1-4; clone size: few; D gene: -; V gene: TRBV23-1; CDR3 DNA: TGCGCCAGCAGGAGGGACCGCTGGAGGGGTGAAAAACTGTTTTTT; CDR3 protein: CASRRDRWRGEKLFF
J gene: TRBJ1-5; clone size: few; D gene: TRBD1; V gene: TRBV19; CDR3 DNA: TGTGCCAGTAGTATATCAGGGGGTGGCAATCAGCCCCAGCATTTT; CDR3 protein: CASSISGGGNQPQHF
J gene: TRBJ1-1; clone size: few; D gene: -; V gene: TRBV18; CDR3 DNA: TGTGCCAGCTCACCTCCGGGTTTGAACACTGAAGCTTTCTTT; CDR3 protein: CASSPPGLNTEAFF
J gene: TRBJ2-1; clone size: -; D gene: TRBD2; V gene: TRBV9; CDR3 DNA: TGTGCCAGCAGCTGGACTAGCGGGAGCGTCTACAATGAGCAGTTCTTC; CDR3 protein: CASSWTSGSVYNEQFF
J gene: TRBJ2-6; clone size: few; D gene: -; V gene: TRBV5-1; CDR3 DNA: TGCGCCAGCAGCTTTGAGTCCTCTGGGGCCAACGTCCTGACTTTC; CDR3 protein: CASSFESSGANVLTF
J gene: TRBJ2-1; clone size: -; D gene: TRBD2; V gene: TRBV15; CDR3 DNA: TGTGCCACCAGCAGAGATGGGGGGACTAGCGTTGGAGAAGGCAATGAGCAGTTCTTC; CDR3 protein: CATSRDGGTSVGEGNEQFF
J gene: TRBJ2-5; clone size: few; D gene: TRBD1; V gene: TRBV27; CDR3 DNA: TGTGCCAGCAGGAGACCGGGACAGGGGGCAGGCGAGACCCAGTACTTC; CDR3 protein: CASRRPGQGAGETQYF